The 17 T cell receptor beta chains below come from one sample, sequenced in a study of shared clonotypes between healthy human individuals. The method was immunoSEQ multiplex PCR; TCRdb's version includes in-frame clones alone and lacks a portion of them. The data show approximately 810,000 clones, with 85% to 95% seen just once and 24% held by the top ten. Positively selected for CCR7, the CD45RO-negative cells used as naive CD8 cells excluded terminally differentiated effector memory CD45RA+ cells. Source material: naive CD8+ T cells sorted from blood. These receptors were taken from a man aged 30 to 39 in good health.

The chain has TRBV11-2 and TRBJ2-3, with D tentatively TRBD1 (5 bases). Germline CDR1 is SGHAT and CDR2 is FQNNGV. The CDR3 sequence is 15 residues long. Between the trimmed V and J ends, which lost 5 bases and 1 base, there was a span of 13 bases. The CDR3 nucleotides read TGTGCCAGCAGCGGCCGGACAAGGGGCACAGATACGCAGTATTTT. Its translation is CASSGRTRGTDTQYF.

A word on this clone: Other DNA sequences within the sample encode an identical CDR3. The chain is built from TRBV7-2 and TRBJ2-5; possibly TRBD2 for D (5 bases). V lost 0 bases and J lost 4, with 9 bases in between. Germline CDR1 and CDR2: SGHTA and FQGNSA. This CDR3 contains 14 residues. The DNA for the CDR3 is TGTGCCAGCAGCTTAGCTGGAGGAGGAGAGACCCAGTACTTC. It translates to CASSLAGGGETQYF.

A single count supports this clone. CDR3 coding DNA: TGTGCCAGCAGCTCACCCGGGGGCTCGACCAAAAACATTCAGTACTTC. It yields the protein CASSSPGGSTKNIQYF. The rearrangement links TRBV7-9 to TRBJ2-4; tentatively, D is TRBD1 or TRBD2 (6 bases each). V was trimmed by 4 bases and J by 2 bases, leaving 15 bases between them. The CDR3 extends over 16 amino acids. Germline values: CDR1 SEHNR, CDR2 FQNEAQ (reference sequence).

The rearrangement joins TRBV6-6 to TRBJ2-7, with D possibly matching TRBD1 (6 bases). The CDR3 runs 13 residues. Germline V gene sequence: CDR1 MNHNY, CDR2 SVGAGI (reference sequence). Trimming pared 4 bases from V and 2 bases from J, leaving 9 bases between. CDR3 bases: TGTGCCAGCAGTTTGAACAGGGCCTACGAGCAGTACTTC. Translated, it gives CASSLNRAYEQYF.

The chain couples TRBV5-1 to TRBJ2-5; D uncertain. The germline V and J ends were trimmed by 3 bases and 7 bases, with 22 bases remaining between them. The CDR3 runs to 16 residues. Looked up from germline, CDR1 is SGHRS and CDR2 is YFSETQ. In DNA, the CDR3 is TGCGCCAGCAGCTCCGAGGCCGGACCCAACGGCGCGACCCAGTACTTC. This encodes CASSSEAGPNGATQYF. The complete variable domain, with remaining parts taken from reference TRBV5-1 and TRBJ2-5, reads KAGVTQTPRYLIKTRGQQVTLSCSPISGHRSVSWYQQTPGQGLQFLFEYFSETQRNKGNFPGRFSGRQFSNSRSEMNVSTLELGDSALYLCASSSEAGPNGATQYFGPGTRLLVL.

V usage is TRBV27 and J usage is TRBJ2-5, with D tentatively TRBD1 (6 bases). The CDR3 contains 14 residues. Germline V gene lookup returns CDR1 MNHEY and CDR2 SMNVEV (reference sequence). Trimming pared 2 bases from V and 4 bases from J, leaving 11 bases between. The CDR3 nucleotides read TGTGCCAGCAGTTTAGGTCAGGGGCCAGAGACCCAGTACTTC. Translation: CASSLGQGPETQYF.

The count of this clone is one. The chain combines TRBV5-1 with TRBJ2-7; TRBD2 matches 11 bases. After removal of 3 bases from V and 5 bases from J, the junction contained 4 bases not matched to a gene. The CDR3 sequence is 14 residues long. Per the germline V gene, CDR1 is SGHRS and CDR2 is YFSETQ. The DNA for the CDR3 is TGCGCCAGCAGCTCGGGACTAGCGGCCCACGAGCAGTACTTC. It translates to CASSSGLAAHEQYF.

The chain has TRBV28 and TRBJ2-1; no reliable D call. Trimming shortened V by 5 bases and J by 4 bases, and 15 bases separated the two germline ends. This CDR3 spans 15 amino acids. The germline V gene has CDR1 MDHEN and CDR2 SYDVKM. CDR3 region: CASSEHPKAYNEQFF. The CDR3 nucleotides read TGTGCCAGCAGTGAGCACCCAAAGGCGTACAATGAGCAGTTCTTC.

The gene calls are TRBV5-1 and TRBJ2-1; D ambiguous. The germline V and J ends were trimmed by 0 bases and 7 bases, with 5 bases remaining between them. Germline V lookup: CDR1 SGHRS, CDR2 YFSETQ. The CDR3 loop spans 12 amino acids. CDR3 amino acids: CASSLDSNEQFF. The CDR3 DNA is TGCGCCAGCAGCTTGGATTCTAATGAGCAGTTCTTC.

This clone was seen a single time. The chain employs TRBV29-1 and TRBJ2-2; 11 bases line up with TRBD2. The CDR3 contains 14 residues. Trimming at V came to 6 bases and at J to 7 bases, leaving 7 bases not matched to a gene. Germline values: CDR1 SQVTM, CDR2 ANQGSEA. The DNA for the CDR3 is TGCAGCGTGACCGGGACTAGCGGTAGCGGGGAGCTGTTTTTT. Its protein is CSVTGTSGSGELFF.

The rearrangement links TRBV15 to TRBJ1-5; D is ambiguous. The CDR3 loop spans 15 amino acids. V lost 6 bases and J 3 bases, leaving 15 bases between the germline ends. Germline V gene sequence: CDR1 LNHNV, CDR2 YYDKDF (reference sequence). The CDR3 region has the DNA TGTGCCACCAGGGTGTCTGGAGGGATCAATCAGCCCCAGCATTTT. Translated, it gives CATRVSGGINQPQHF.

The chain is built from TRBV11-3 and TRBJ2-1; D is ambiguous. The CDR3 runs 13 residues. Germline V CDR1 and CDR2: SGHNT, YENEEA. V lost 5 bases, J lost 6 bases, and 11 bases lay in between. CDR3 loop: CASSRAPSNEQFF. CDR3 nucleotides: TGTGCCAGCAGCCGGGCCCCCAGCAATGAGCAGTTCTTC.

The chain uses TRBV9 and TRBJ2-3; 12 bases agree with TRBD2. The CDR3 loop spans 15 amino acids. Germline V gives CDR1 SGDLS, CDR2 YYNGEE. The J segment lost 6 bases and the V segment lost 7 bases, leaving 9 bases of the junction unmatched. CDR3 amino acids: CASGQTLAGGDTQYF. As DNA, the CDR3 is TGTGCCAGCGGCCAGACTCTAGCGGGAGGGGATACGCAGTATTTT.

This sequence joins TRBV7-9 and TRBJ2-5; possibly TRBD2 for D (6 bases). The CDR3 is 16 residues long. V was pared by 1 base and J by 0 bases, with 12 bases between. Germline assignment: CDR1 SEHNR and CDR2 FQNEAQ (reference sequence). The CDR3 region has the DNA TGTGCCAGCAGCTTAGTCGGGGGTTGGGACCAAGAGACCCAGTACTTC. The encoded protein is CASSLVGGWDQETQYF.

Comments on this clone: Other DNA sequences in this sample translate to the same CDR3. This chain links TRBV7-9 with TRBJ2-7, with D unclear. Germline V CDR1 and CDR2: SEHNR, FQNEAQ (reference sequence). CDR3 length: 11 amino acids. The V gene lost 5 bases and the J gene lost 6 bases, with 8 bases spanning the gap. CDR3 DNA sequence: TGTGCCAGCAGCCCCTCGTCCGAGCAGTACTTC. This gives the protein CASSPSSEQYF.

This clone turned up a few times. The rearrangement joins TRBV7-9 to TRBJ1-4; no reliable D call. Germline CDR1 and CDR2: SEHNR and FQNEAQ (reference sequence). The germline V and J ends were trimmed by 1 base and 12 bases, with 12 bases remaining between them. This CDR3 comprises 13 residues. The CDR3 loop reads CASSLDGLTQLFF. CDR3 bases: TGTGCCAGCAGCTTAGATGGTTTAACCCAACTGTTTTTT.

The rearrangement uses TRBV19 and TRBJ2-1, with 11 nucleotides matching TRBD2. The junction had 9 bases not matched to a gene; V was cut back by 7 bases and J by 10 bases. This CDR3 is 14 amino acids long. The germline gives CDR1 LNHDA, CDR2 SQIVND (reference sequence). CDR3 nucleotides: TGTGCCAGTACCGGGACTAGCGGTCCCGGGGAGCAGTTCTTC. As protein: CASTGTSGPGEQFF.